One sample yielded the 19 T cell receptor beta chains listed below, sequenced in a study of T cell responses to AZD1222 COVID-19 vaccine. TCRdb keeps only in-frame clones here, not all; method: immunoSEQ multiplex PCR. The table records some 150,000 clones, about nine tenths of them present only once. The specimen was peripheral blood, collected 28 days after the second AZD1222 dose. The receptors were sampled from an adult who received the AZD1222 COVID-19 vaccine.

The rearrangement uses TRBV6-5 and TRBJ2-5; D possibly uses TRBD1 or TRBD2 (5 bases each). Germline V lookup: CDR1 MNHEY, CDR2 SVGAGI. The CDR3 is 14 residues long. Deletions cut 5 bases from V and 3 bases from J, with 13 bases between. CDR3 protein: CASSHGVGEETQYF. CDR3 DNA: TGTGCCAGCAGTCACGGGGTAGGGGAAGAGACCCAGTACTTC.

This chain joins TRBV15 and TRBJ2-7; possibly TRBD1 for D (6 bases). Per germline, CDR1 LNHNV and CDR2 YYDKDF (reference sequence). Deletions cut 6 bases from V and 1 base from J, with 13 bases between. The CDR3 length is 14 residues. CDR3 sequence (DNA): TGTGCCACCAGGGGGCCACAGGGTTCCTACGAGCAGTACTTC. This codes for CATRGPQGSYEQYF.

This clone occurred once. CDR3 protein: CSASKDNEQFF. CDR3 nucleotides: TGCAGTGCTAGTAAGGACAATGAGCAGTTCTTC. The chain links TRBV20-1 to TRBJ2-1; no definite D call. V gave up 3 bases and J gave up 5 bases, with 5 bases separating them. Germline-derived CDR1 and CDR2 are DFQATT and SNEGSKA (reference sequence). This CDR3 is 11 amino acids long.

V and J are TRBV7-9 and TRBJ2-7; a weak D match, TRBD2 (6 bases). Germline loops: CDR1 SEHNR, CDR2 FQNEAQ (reference sequence). This CDR3 comprises 12 residues. V lost 0 bases and J 7 bases, leaving 7 bases between the germline ends. The CDR3 loop is CASSLAEGEQYF. CDR3 nucleotide sequence: TGTGCCAGCAGCTTAGCGGAGGGGGAGCAGTACTTC.

This clone qualifies as medium-sized (0.01 to 0.1%). The DNA for the CDR3 is TGTGCCAGCAGCTTACTTACTAGCGGGATAGGCACAGATACGCAGTATTTT. Its protein product is CASSLLTSGIGTDTQYF. This rearrangement joins TRBV7-9 to TRBJ2-3; the match to TRBD2 covers 10 bases. This CDR3 comprises 17 residues. V trimming: 2 bases; J trimming: 1 base; junction bases outside the gene matches: 6. The germline V gene encodes CDR1 SEHNR and CDR2 FQNEAQ (reference sequence).

The chain combines TRBV6-1 with TRBJ1-1; D not resolved. This CDR3 is built from 12 residues. Trimming removed 1 base from V and 8 bases from J, with 8 bases in between. The V gene's germline CDR1 is MNHNS and CDR2 SASEGT. The CDR3 is CASSEVAIEAFF. CDR3 nucleotides: TGTGCCAGCAGTGAAGTGGCGATAGAAGCTTTCTTT.

V and J are TRBV28 and TRBJ1-5, with D possibly TRBD1 on 6 matching bases. The germline V and J ends were trimmed by 5 bases and 0 bases, with 14 bases remaining between them. The CDR3 runs 16 residues. CDR1 MDHEN and CDR2 SYDVKM come from the germline V gene. The CDR3 coding sequence is TGTGCCAGCAGTCCCCGGACAGTTTATAGCAATCAGCCCCAGCATTTT. Translated, it gives CASSPRTVYSNQPQHF.

The V gene is TRBV5-4, the J gene TRBJ2-7; TRBD1 agrees at 7 bases. Losses at the gene ends were 4 bases for V and 3 bases for J; bases not matched to a gene: 10. Germline-derived CDR1 and CDR2 are SGHNT and YYREEE (reference sequence). CDR3 length equals 15 residues. The CDR3 loop reads CASSADRDRSYEQYF. CDR3 coding DNA: TGTGCCAGCAGCGCCGACAGGGATCGAAGCTACGAGCAGTACTTC.

The chain is built from TRBV3-1 (or the pseudogene TRBV3-2) and TRBJ2-5; 11 nucleotides line up with TRBD2. From germline, CDR1 is LGHDT and CDR2 YNNKEL (reference sequence). V trimming: 4 bases; J trimming: 8 bases; junction bases outside the gene matches: 6. This CDR3 has 14 residues. The CDR3, as DNA: TGTGCCAGCAGCCCTACTAGCGGGAGATCCACCCAGTACTTC. Encoded protein: CASSPTSGRSTQYF.

This chain links TRBV12-5 with TRBJ2-5; no firm D call. The CDR3 has 14 residues. CDR1 is LGHNT and CDR2 is FRNRAP in the germline V gene. The germline V and J ends were trimmed by 7 bases and 3 bases, with 15 bases remaining between them. This CDR3 reads CASVRSILEETQYF. CDR3 nucleotide sequence: TGTGCTAGTGTTCGCTCCATCTTAGAAGAGACCCAGTACTTC.

This clone was detected once. The chain couples TRBV5-1 to TRBJ2-7; D is uncertain. V lost 4 bases and J lost 4, with 15 bases in between. The germline V gene encodes CDR1 SGHRS and CDR2 YFSETQ. There are 14 residues in the CDR3. CDR3 nucleotides: TGCGCCAGCAGCCCCGGGTCCCTCTCATACGAGCAGTACTTC. Protein sequence: CASSPGSLSYEQYF.

This sequence joins TRBV19 and TRBJ2-7; 7 bases fit TRBD1. Germline CDR1 is LNHDA and CDR2 is SQIVND (reference sequence). V trimming: 10 bases; J trimming: 6 bases; junction bases outside the gene matches: 12. The CDR3 length is 13 residues. The CDR3 spells CATSLPRQGEQYF. The CDR3 nucleotides are TGTGCCACCAGTCTTCCTCGACAGGGCGAGCAGTACTTC.

The rearrangement links TRBV30 to TRBJ2-1; no clear D. The V gene lost 2 bases and the J gene lost 7 bases, with 9 bases spanning the gap. The CDR3 contains 12 residues. Germline CDR1 is GTSNPN and CDR2 is SVGIG (reference sequence). The CDR3 DNA is TGTGCCTGGAGTCCCACCTGGAATGAGCAGTTCTTC. Translating gives CAWSPTWNEQFF.

This clone was observed a single time. The gene calls are TRBV18 and TRBJ1-3; 8 positions match TRBD1. CDR1 and CDR2 (germline): KGHSH, LQKENI. CDR3 size: 15 residues. Trimming at V came to 4 bases and at J to 2 bases, leaving 4 bases not matched to a gene. CDR3 in DNA: TGTGCCAGCTCACGACCGACAGGGGCTGGAAACACCATATATTTT. Residues: CASSRPTGAGNTIYF.

The CDR3 nucleotides are TGTGCCATCAGTGAGTCGGGCGGGTCTCAAGAGACCCAGTACTTC. Translation gives CAISESGGSQETQYF. The rearrangement links TRBV10-3 to TRBJ2-5, with D perhaps TRBD2 (5 bases). V lost 0 bases, J lost 2 bases, and 10 bases lay in between. This CDR3 contains 15 residues. CDR1 is ENHRY and CDR2 is SYGVKD in the germline V gene.

This clone has only one observation. The rearrangement links TRBV27 to TRBJ2-7, with 8 bases that match TRBD2. CDR1 is MNHEY and CDR2 is SMNVEV in the germline V gene (reference sequence). J gave up 3 bases and V 2 bases, and 6 bases lay outside the gene matches. This CDR3 region has 15 residues. The CDR3 DNA is TGTGCCAGCAGTTTAGGACGGGAGGGAAACTACGAGCAGTACTTC. It specifies CASSLGREGNYEQYF.

V is TRBV29-1 and J is TRBJ2-3; 11 bases match TRBD2. From germline, CDR1 is SQVTM and CDR2 ANQGSEA. The junction had 7 bases not matched to a gene; V was cut back by 6 bases and J by 2 bases. The CDR3 spans 15 residues. The CDR3 reads CSVAGLAGLTDTQYF. The CDR3 DNA reads as TGCAGCGTCGCAGGACTAGCGGGCCTCACAGATACGCAGTATTTT.

Written as DNA, the CDR3 is TGTGCCAGTAGTACGAACAGGGGATATGGTGGCTACACCTTC. Its protein product is CASSTNRGYGGYTF. J is TRBJ1-2 and V is TRBV19; 7 bases line up with TRBD1. In germline, CDR1 is LNHDA, CDR2 SQIVND (reference sequence). V lost 4 bases and J lost 7; bases outside the gene matches: 9. The CDR3 is 14 amino acids.

V gene TRBV12-3 or TRBV12-4 combines with J gene TRBJ1-2; D perhaps matches TRBD1 (5 bases). CDR3 length equals 13 residues. Between the trimmed V and J ends, which lost 3 bases and 8 bases, there was a span of 13 bases. This CDR3 reads CASSLDPRGGYTF. In DNA, the CDR3 is TGTGCCAGCAGTTTGGACCCGAGGGGCGGCTACACCTTC.